This is a list of T cell receptor beta chains from one sample in a study of shared clonotypes between healthy human individuals. Assay: immunoSEQ multiplex PCR; the TCRdb copy retains only in-frame clones and omits some. The table lists millions of clones, approximately 94% of them singletons, with 1.7% in the top ten. Material: naive CD8+ T cells from PBMCs. The receptors originated from a man between 18 and 35 years old in good health. Some clones in this sample may be carry-over from other donors' samples. Both conserved end residues are part of each CDR3. D genes are given only for firm matches. Part of the rows lack a size; the others show once, few, many or a class for expanded clones.

cdr3_nt: TGTGCCAGCAGGGGACAGGGAAGCAATCAGCCCCAGCATTTT; cdr3_aa: CASRGQGSNQPQHF; clone_size: once; v_call: TRBV6-5; j_call: TRBJ1-5; d_call: TRBD1
cdr3_nt: TGTGCCAGCAGTCCCTGGACAGGGGGCTTGGAGACCCAGTACTTC; cdr3_aa: CASSPWTGGLETQYF; clone_size: -; v_call: TRBV28; j_call: TRBJ2-5; d_call: TRBD1
cdr3_nt: TGTGCCAGCAGGCAGATGCGGGGGAATGAGCAGTTCTTC; cdr3_aa: CASRQMRGNEQFF; clone_size: -; v_call: TRBV28; j_call: TRBJ2-1; d_call: TRBD2
cdr3_nt: TGCAGCGTTGAGATAGACTACAATGAGCAGTTCTTC; cdr3_aa: CSVEIDYNEQFF; clone_size: -; v_call: TRBV29-1; j_call: TRBJ2-1; d_call: -
cdr3_nt: TGTGCCACCAGCAGCGAGGGGTTCAGTCAGCCCCAGCATTTT; cdr3_aa: CATSSEGFSQPQHF; clone_size: -; v_call: TRBV15; j_call: TRBJ1-5; d_call: -
cdr3_nt: TGTGCCAGTAGTATATGGGCGGTTCAGGTGGCCCCTAACTATGGCTACACCTTC; cdr3_aa: CASSIWAVQVAPNYGYTF; clone_size: -; v_call: TRBV19; j_call: TRBJ1-2; d_call: -
cdr3_nt: TGTGCAAGTCGCTTATCCCCATCCGGGCCTTACACCGGGGAGCTGTTTTTT; cdr3_aa: CASRLSPSGPYTGELFF; clone_size: -; v_call: TRBV12-2; j_call: TRBJ2-2; d_call: -
cdr3_nt: TGTGCCAGCAGCGGATCGGGACAGGGAGCGAACACTGAAGCTTTCTTT; cdr3_aa: CASSGSGQGANTEAFF; clone_size: once; v_call: TRBV9; j_call: TRBJ1-1; d_call: TRBD1
cdr3_nt: TGTGCCAGTAGTCCCTCCGTTCCCGGGGATTATATCAATCAGCCCCAGCATTTT; cdr3_aa: CASSPSVPGDYINQPQHF; clone_size: once; v_call: TRBV19; j_call: TRBJ1-5; d_call: -
cdr3_nt: TGTGCCAGCAGACCGGACGGACAAGAGACCCAGTACTTC; cdr3_aa: CASRPDGQETQYF; clone_size: -; v_call: TRBV5-8; j_call: TRBJ2-5; d_call: -
cdr3_nt: TGTGCCAGTAGTATAAGTTTCTATGAGGGTATGAACACTGAAGCTTTCTTT; cdr3_aa: CASSISFYEGMNTEAFF; clone_size: -; v_call: TRBV19; j_call: TRBJ1-1; d_call: -
cdr3_nt: TGCGCCAGCAGCCAAGATCGGCGGTCGTCGAACGGCTACACCTTC; cdr3_aa: CASSQDRRSSNGYTF; clone_size: -; v_call: TRBV4-3; j_call: TRBJ1-2; d_call: -
cdr3_nt: TGTGCCAGCAGGTCGGGGGTTGTGGGCTACACCTTC; cdr3_aa: CASRSGVVGYTF; clone_size: -; v_call: TRBV27; j_call: TRBJ1-2; d_call: -
cdr3_nt: TGCGCCAGCAGCCCGGGCCAGGGGAGGTCCTACGAGCAGTACTTC; cdr3_aa: CASSPGQGRSYEQYF; clone_size: -; v_call: TRBV4-1; j_call: TRBJ2-7; d_call: -
cdr3_nt: TGTGCCAGCAGCGTAGAGTCCGGGGTGAATGGCTACACCTTC; cdr3_aa: CASSVESGVNGYTF; clone_size: few; v_call: TRBV9; j_call: TRBJ1-2; d_call: -